This entry lists 14 T cell receptor beta chains sequenced from one sample in a study of cytomegalovirus exposure and HLA in healthy donors. Primers included in the PCR were 60 Vbeta and 13 Jbeta primers. Produced via immunoSEQ multiplex PCR; TCRdb's table is partial and in-frame only. The sample holds over 90,000 clones, 75% to 85% seen once. The sequenced sample consisted of PBMCs. These receptor sequences come from a woman between 18 and 30 years old in good health and CMV-seropositive.

This chain connects TRBV11-2 to TRBJ2-5, with 11 bases that match TRBD2. Germline V gene data show CDR1 as SGHAT and CDR2 as FQNNGV. The CDR3 spans 14 residues. After removal of 5 bases from V and 2 bases from J, the junction contained 1 base not matched to a gene. The CDR3 DNA is TGTGCCAGCAGCATAGCGGGAGGGCAAGAGACCCAGTACTTC. This gives the protein CASSIAGGQETQYF.

The chain links TRBV6-4 to TRBJ2-3; the D gene is possibly TRBD2 (6 bases). Germline V lookup: CDR1 MRHNA, CDR2 SNTAGT. This CDR3 is 15 amino acids long. Trimming shortened V by 3 bases and J by 5 bases, and 15 bases separated the two germline ends. CDR3 amino acids: CASSEGGGDGDTQYF. CDR3 DNA: TGTGCCAGCAGTGAGGGGGGAGGAGATGGAGATACGCAGTATTTT.

This chain uses TRBV5-1 with TRBJ1-1, with TRBD1 identical over 8 bases. The germline CDR1 and CDR2 sequences are SGHRS and YFSETQ. This CDR3 region has 15 residues. Trimming cost V 0 bases and J 1 base; bases outside gene matches: 2. The CDR3 sequence: CASSLVGTGNTEAFF. CDR3 in DNA: TGCGCCAGCAGCTTGGTCGGGACAGGGAACACTGAAGCTTTCTTT.

The V call is TRBV19, the J call TRBJ2-1, with D perhaps TRBD2 (6 bases). Between the trimmed V and J ends, which lost 7 bases and 4 bases, there was a span of 17 bases. The germline V gene encodes CDR1 LNHDA and CDR2 SQIVND (reference sequence). The CDR3 loop spans 15 amino acids. The CDR3 spells CASTVTRRDYNEQFF. CDR3 DNA: TGTGCCAGTACCGTCACCCGGCGGGATTACAATGAGCAGTTCTTC. The whole variable domain, remainder taken from reference TRBV19 and TRBJ2-1, is DGGITQSPKYLFRKEGQNVTLSCEQNLNHDAMYWYRQDPGQGLRLIYYSQIVNDFQKGDIAEGYSVSREKKESFPLTVTSAQKNPTAFYLCASTVTRRDYNEQFFGPGTRLTVL.

The chain uses TRBV7-2 and TRBJ2-4, with 7 nucleotides matching TRBD2. CDR3 length: 14 residues. Germline trimming cut 8 bases from V and 6 bases from J; bases unmatched to any gene: 10. CDR1 SGHTA and CDR2 FQGNSA come from the germline V gene. CDR3 sequence: CASAGSSGANIQYF. The CDR3 bases are TGTGCCAGCGCCGGGTCCAGCGGGGCAAACATTCAGTACTTC.

The rearrangement joins TRBV5-1 to TRBJ1-1; D possibly corresponds to TRBD1 (5 bases). Per germline, CDR1 SGHRS and CDR2 YFSETQ. V was cut by 1 base and J by 0 bases, with 13 bases left in between. The CDR3 length is 16 residues. The CDR3 loop reads CASSLSGHLMNTEAFF. As DNA, the CDR3 is TGCGCCAGCAGCTTGTCCGGACACCTTATGAACACTGAAGCTTTCTTT. The full variable domain, in which reference TRBV5-1 and TRBJ1-1 provide the parts outside the CDR3, is KAGVTQTPRYLIKTRGQQVTLSCSPISGHRSVSWYQQTPGQGLQFLFEYFSETQRNKGNFPGRFSGRQFSNSRSEMNVSTLELGDSALYLCASSLSGHLMNTEAFFGQGTRLTVV.

The chain employs TRBV4-1 and TRBJ2-1, with D perhaps TRBD2 (7 bases). Germline CDR1 MGHRA, CDR2 YSYEKL. This CDR3 comprises 17 residues. With 4 bases removed from V and 0 bases from J, the gap between germline ends came to 16 bases. As DNA, the CDR3 is TGCGCCAGCAGCCGCGAAAAGGGGGGGGCCTCCTACAATGAGCAGTTCTTC. Amino acids: CASSREKGGASYNEQFF.

This chain links TRBV28 with TRBJ2-7; D remains unclear. Germline CDR1 is MDHEN and CDR2 is SYDVKM. This CDR3 has 14 residues. The ends were cut back, 0 bases at V and 0 bases at J, with 6 bases in the middle. For the CDR3, the DNA is TGTGCCAGCAGTTTATGGGCTAGCTCCTACGAGCAGTACTTC. Translation: CASSLWASSYEQYF.

This clone has only a few counts. The rearrangement uses TRBV6-1 and TRBJ1-3; D is ambiguous. Between the trimmed V and J ends, which lost 3 bases and 9 bases, there was a span of 15 bases. This CDR3 is 14 amino acids long. Germline CDR1 and CDR2: MNHNS and SASEGT. The chain's CDR3 is CASSEMGRRGTIYF. CDR3 coding DNA: TGTGCCAGCAGTGAGATGGGCAGACGGGGCACCATATATTTT.

This clone was detected only once. The chain couples TRBV6-5 to TRBJ1-6, with TRBD1 matching over 7 bases. The CDR3 is made up of 13 amino acids. Trimming took 10 bases from V and 7 from J; bases not matched to a gene: 7. The germline CDR1 and CDR2 sequences are MNHEY and SVGAGI. For the CDR3, the DNA is TGTGCCACTCGGGGACAGATAAATTCACCCCTCCACTTT. Its protein product is CATRGQINSPLHF.

V gene TRBV10-3 combines with J gene TRBJ2-7; 10 bases line up with TRBD2. Germline values: CDR1 ENHRY, CDR2 SYGVKD. The length of the CDR3 is 15 residues. V was pared by 4 bases and J by 5 bases, with 8 bases of the junction left unmatched. As DNA, the CDR3 is TGTGCCATCAGTGGTCTAGCGGGAGTGAGTAACGAGCAGTACTTC. Protein product: CAISGLAGVSNEQYF.

A word on this clone: The sample contains more than one DNA sequence encoding this CDR3. V and J are TRBV25-1 and TRBJ1-1; D call uncertain. This CDR3 has 15 residues. Germline CDR1 reads MGHDK; CDR2 reads SYGVNS. Trimming removed 1 base from V and 3 bases from J, with 12 bases in between. CDR3 in DNA: TGTGCCAGCAGTGAATCCCCCGCCGCGGACACTGAAGCTTTCTTT. It translates to CASSESPAADTEAFF.

This clone was picked up a small number of times. The chain employs TRBV7-9 and TRBJ1-4; 11 bases are shared with TRBD1. With 6 bases clipped from V and 6 bases from J, the junction kept 3 bases outside the gene matches. The CDR3 is 14 residues long. Looked up from germline, CDR1 is SEHNR and CDR2 is FQNEAQ (reference sequence). The DNA of the CDR3 is TGTGCCAGCAGGGGACAGGGGGTATATGAAAAACTGTTTTTT. Translation gives CASRGQGVYEKLFF.

For this clone: Sequence at one end of the junction differs from germline and may be a read error. The V call is TRBV5-4, the J call TRBJ2-5, with 8 bases identical to TRBD2. The germline gives CDR1 SGHNT, CDR2 YYREEE (reference sequence). This CDR3 spans 13 amino acids. The CDR3 spells CASSRGGVGAQHF. CDR3 sequence (DNA): TGTGCCAGCAGCCGGGGGGGGGTGGGGGCCCAGCACTTC.